This section outlines one TCR beta chain sequence together with its context. These data come from a study of cytomegalovirus exposure and HLA in healthy donors. Study background: The roughly 120 validation repertoires and the roughly 670 first-cohort repertoires shared a platform, a later analysis reported.

The method was immunoSEQ multiplex PCR; TCRdb's version includes in-frame clones alone and lacks a portion of them. The table has some 150,000 clones, about nine tenths seen once. Per germline, CDR1 MNHEY and CDR2 SMNVEV (reference sequence). V was shortened by 2 bases and J by 5 bases, with 12 bases between the two germline ends. The CDR3 is 14 amino acids. This sequence originates from a man between 18 and 35 years old in good health and CMV-seropositive. The sample comprised PBMCs. The chain carries TRBV27 and TRBJ2-5; possibly TRBD2 for D (5 bases). The DNA of the CDR3 is TGTGCCAGCAGTTTACAGAGTAGCGAGGAGACCCAGTACTTC. This gives the protein CASSLQSSEETQYF.